The clone carrying this TCR beta chain was counted between two and nine times. The data derive from a study of blood T cell repertoires in COVID-19. Looking at the study overall: The United States, Italy and Spain supplied acute and convalescent COVID-19 samples. PBMCs, B-cell-depleted T cells, or T cells provided the cDNA or gDNA that made up the material.

Trimming pared 8 bases from V and 2 bases from J, leaving 18 bases between. CDR1 and CDR2 (germline): ENHRY, SYGVKD. CDR3 length: 15 residues. Source study methods: Counts of nucleated cells, estimated from reference gene primer amplification, were obtained. Method: immunoSEQ multiplex PCR; TCRdb's copy keeps in-frame clones and lacks some. V and J calls plus clone size are reproduced from that table; the DNA served to infer D and trimming. Among some 170,000 clones, 75% to 80% were seen once, and the ten largest hold 26%. The receptor was isolated from a woman between 65 and 79 years old with acute or convalescent COVID-19. The specimen sequenced was peripheral blood. The chain combines TRBV10-3 with TRBJ2-5; possibly TRBD2 for D (6 bases). DNA for the CDR3: TGTGCCATCGGCCGGGACTCATTGGGGCAAGAGACCCAGTACTTC. Translating gives CAIGRDSLGQETQYF.